The sequence of this TCR beta chain was determined in a study of CD8+ T cells in alopecia areata. Notes on the study in general: Lesional scalp, notably in alopecia totalis/universalis, had clonality above that of normal scalp.

With respect to this clone: What it binds is not known.

Specified treatment: oral pan-JAK inhibitor, 5-10 mg twice daily. Investigators isolated RNA and reverse transcribed it into cDNA to act as the sequencing template. The method was immunoSEQ multiplex PCR; TCRdb's version includes in-frame clones alone and lacks a portion of them. The profile covers about 200,000 clones, with less than 75% appearing a single time and 1.6% taken by the ten largest. In germline, CDR1 is GTSNPN, CDR2 SVGIG (reference sequence). The CDR3 length is 15 residues. The origin of this receptor is a human donor with alopecia areata. The sample consisted of CD4+ T cells sorted from blood, taken at week 4, from a patient treated with tofacitinib. The rearrangement uses TRBV30 and TRBJ2-1; TRBD2 matches 8 bases. In DNA form, the CDR3 reads TGTGCGTCGCAGCGGGGGAGTAGCTCCTACAATGAGCAGTTCTTC. Encoded protein: CASQRGSSSYNEQFF.